This is a list of T cell receptor beta chains from one sample in a study of cytomegalovirus exposure and HLA in healthy donors. Sequencing used immunoSEQ multiplex PCR; TCRdb keeps in-frame clones, though not all of them. Of around 200,000 clones listed, roughly 80% are singletons. The source material was PBMCs. The receptor set was obtained from a woman between 45 and 60 years old in good health and CMV-seropositive. The conserved cysteine and the conserved F or W are not part of the CDR3 here. Each record gives: CDR3 protein, clone size, V gene. Clone size is given for some rows only: seen once, a few or many times, or a class if the clone is expanded.

CDR3 protein: ASSLDRGTLNTEAF
clone size: -
V gene: TRBV5-8

CDR3 protein: ASRAGDEQY
clone size: -
V gene: TRBV6-6

CDR3 protein: ASSLIAGNYGYT
clone size: -
V gene: TRBV2

CDR3 protein: ASIPGSSNSGTQY
clone size: -
V gene: TRBV28

CDR3 protein: ASNSGTGAYEQY
clone size: -
V gene: TRBV6-1

CDR3 protein: ASRRMTDNYGYT
clone size: -
V gene: TRBV11-1

CDR3 protein: ASSLAKRGSYNEQF
clone size: -
V gene: TRBV7-7

CDR3 protein: AISEGGDTEAF
clone size: few
V gene: TRBV10-3

CDR3 protein: ASSPTGQGGQPQH
clone size: -
V gene: TRBV18

CDR3 protein: ASSQVGQGYNEQF
clone size: -
V gene: TRBV14

CDR3 protein: ASRGAGRGYDTEAF
clone size: -
V gene: TRBV19

CDR3 protein: ASSNRDRDPTNEKLF
clone size: once
V gene: TRBV21-1

CDR3 protein: ASSPQLGQQETQY
clone size: -
V gene: TRBV11-2

CDR3 protein: ASSSPGGRGASYEQY
clone size: once
V gene: TRBV5-6

CDR3 protein: ASSGGQTYEQY
clone size: -
V gene: TRBV5-5

CDR3 protein: ASKGSTSVNEQF
clone size: -
V gene: TRBV28

CDR3 protein: ASRPSRGRSTEAF
clone size: -
V gene: TRBV28

CDR3 protein: ASSKYVRGTSTYHSSYEQY
clone size: -
V gene: TRBV21-1

CDR3 protein: ASSQGTSSYEQY
clone size: once
V gene: TRBV18

CDR3 protein: ASGSGTIPTDTQY
clone size: -
V gene: TRBV12-5

CDR3 protein: ASSVLDSDRTDTQY
clone size: -
V gene: TRBV9

CDR3 protein: AWNPGQGNTEAF
clone size: -
V gene: TRBV30

CDR3 protein: ASSQADTEAF
clone size: -
V gene: TRBV14

CDR3 protein: ASSSGQGTDTQY
clone size: -
V gene: TRBV5-1

CDR3 protein: ASLRSGQGPYEQY
clone size: once
V gene: TRBV6-4

CDR3 protein: ASSSIYEQY
clone size: few
V gene: TRBV7-9

CDR3 protein: ASSVYGSGYYGYT
clone size: -
V gene: TRBV9

CDR3 protein: ASRTPSGRKNEQF
clone size: -
V gene: TRBV2

CDR3 protein: ASSWGPNQPQH
clone size: once
V gene: TRBV7-2

CDR3 protein: ASNQGTEAF
clone size: -
V gene: TRBV6-5

CDR3 protein: ASIRNTEAF
clone size: -
V gene: TRBV6-1

CDR3 protein: ASSGLAGGLGEQF
clone size: -
V gene: TRBV2

CDR3 protein: ASSLPVGQPQH
clone size: -
V gene: TRBV28

CDR3 protein: ATSREQGGIQY
clone size: -
V gene: TRBV15

CDR3 protein: ASSLGGGVQETQY
clone size: -
V gene: TRBV5-4

CDR3 protein: ASSQEPGNNEQF
clone size: -
V gene: TRBV4-1

CDR3 protein: ASSKLGYEQY
clone size: -
V gene: TRBV28

CDR3 protein: ASSAGTGRNQPQH
clone size: -
V gene: TRBV7-2

CDR3 protein: ASSSGGQETQY
clone size: -
V gene: TRBV5-1

CDR3 protein: ASSLSGNYGYT
clone size: -
V gene: TRBV6-5

CDR3 protein: ASSELQGGKTDTQY
clone size: -
V gene: TRBV6-1

CDR3 protein: ASTYGGYNTEAF
clone size: -
V gene: TRBV6-5

CDR3 protein: ASSVGPGQGAWTGELF
clone size: -
V gene: TRBV9

CDR3 protein: ASHTGTYGYT
clone size: -
V gene: TRBV6-5

CDR3 protein: ASQGQLSYEQY
clone size: -
V gene: TRBV19

CDR3 protein: ASSFGGTSKTQY
clone size: -
V gene: TRBV5-1

CDR3 protein: ASGYPPGSLHRGAV
clone size: -
V gene: TRBV12-5

CDR3 protein: ASTPPGTEGAF
clone size: -
V gene: TRBV6-5

CDR3 protein: ASTQQGRQGYT
clone size: few
V gene: TRBV6-1

CDR3 protein: ASSLIRGLNTGELF
clone size: -
V gene: TRBV5-4

CDR3 protein: ASSELPGQGKASMGYT
clone size: once
V gene: TRBV2

CDR3 protein: ASSSGTGRYGYT
clone size: -
V gene: TRBV2

CDR3 protein: ASSYSITGFGNTIY
clone size: few
V gene: TRBV6-5

CDR3 protein: ASSAFFGLGYNEQF
clone size: once
V gene: TRBV19

CDR3 protein: ASSDRQGAEAF
clone size: -
V gene: TRBV2

CDR3 protein: ASSKKGGQPTSVDEQF
clone size: -
V gene: TRBV21-1

CDR3 protein: ASSATGTGGETQY
clone size: few
V gene: TRBV2